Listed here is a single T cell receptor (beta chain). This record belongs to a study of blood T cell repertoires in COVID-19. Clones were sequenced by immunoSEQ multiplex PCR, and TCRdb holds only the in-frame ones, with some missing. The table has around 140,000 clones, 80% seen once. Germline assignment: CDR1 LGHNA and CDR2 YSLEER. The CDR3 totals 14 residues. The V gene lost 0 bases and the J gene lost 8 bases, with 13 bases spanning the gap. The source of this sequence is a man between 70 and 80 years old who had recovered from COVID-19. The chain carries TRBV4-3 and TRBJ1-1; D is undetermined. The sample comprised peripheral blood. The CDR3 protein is CASSQEPGGREAFF. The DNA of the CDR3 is TGCGCCAGCAGCCAAGAGCCCGGAGGCCGGGAAGCTTTCTTT.